The present T cell receptor beta chain was sequenced within a study of T cells after yellow fever vaccination (dated by TCRdb to about 2019). The study in broad terms: The SMART-Seq v4 Ultra Low Input RNA kit was used to prepare libraries from fractions with low cell numbers. Bulk TCR alpha and beta repertoires were sequenced longitudinally to track T-cell clones before and after primary and booster YFV17D yellow fever vaccination. Blood was collected at multiple timepoints before and after primary and secondary immunization, and bulk PBMC replicates and cell subsets were isolated. Two healthy male donors made up the cohort, one aged 18 to 29 years and the other aged 30 to 40 years.

CDR1 is given as MNHNS and CDR2 as SASEGT, both from the germline V gene. Deletion took 6 bases off V and 5 bases off J, with a span of 20 bases between the germline ends. The CDR3 covers 15 residues, taking in both the cysteine and the phenylalanine. Solely the CDR3 DNA is kept, with 45 bases framed from the first base. TCR cDNA was made using 5'RACE template switching, a step that added a universal primer site and unique molecular identifiers. Priming for cDNA synthesis came from both the TCR alpha and TCR beta constant segments. Libraries were amplified in two PCR steps, with sample barcodes and sequencing adapters added in the second step. Sequencing of the libraries was done on either Illumina HiSeq 2500 (2x100 bp) or NovaSeq (2x150 bp). The paper's processing steps were these. Reads were demultiplexed and collapsed into UMI consensus sequences with MIGEC, and V(D)J alignment was performed with MiXCR. Vaccine-responding clonotypes were identified with edgeR using replicate PBMC samples, with FDR below 0.01 and a log2 fold change above 5 up to day 15 being required. Each bulk clonotype was labeled CD4 or CD8 based on which sequenced repertoire, CD4 or CD8, contained the clonotype at higher abundance. TCRdb trimmed public reads at Q25 via fastp, called clones via MiXCR and kept in-frame beta chains. Duplicate CDR3 protein sequences are folded into a single record with the most common DNA and genes. The V and J calls, along with clone size, are taken from TCRdb and not from the paper's own processing. This sample holds more than 350,000 distinct CDR3 sequences; around 10% were observed only once. The top ten constitute less than 20% of the sample.

Broad study findings and their caveats: A small fraction of clonotypes showed up in both the CD4 and CD8 compartments, probably as a result of convergent recombination. After the booster, most clones that had expanded after primary vaccination were detected again (nearly 98% of CD4 and over 75% of CD8), suggesting broad maintenance of memory. Computational filtering was needed because FACS-sorted repertoires could contain abundant contaminating clonotypes from the bulk population. Compared with the primary T-cell response, the secondary T-cell response was weaker but faster, peaking on day 5 rather than day 15. Only a couple of donors were included in the study, so the extent to which the findings can be generalized is limited.

This clonotype was found a few times. Which antigen it targets is not known. Base quality data are lacking; no much larger clone is found one base away. The treatment or condition label here, explained by the study, means: live attenuated yellow fever vaccine strain. Two biological replicates of bulk PBMCs were collected at each blood-draw timepoint. PBMCs were isolated from peripheral blood using a standard Ficoll-Paque protocol. TriZol was used to extract RNA from bulk PBMCs, CD4 and CD8 fractions, and dextramer-positive and dextramer-negative fractions. The TCR comes from a man younger than 35 who received the YFV17D yellow fever vaccine. Recombination joined TRBV6-1 with TRBJ2-7; the D segment may tentatively be TRBD1 or TRBD2, each giving 6 matched bases. Specimen: PBMCs, collected on the day of the first yellow fever vaccination. Here the CDR3 is given as CASSRFQEGEDEQYF. The DNA sequence reads TGTGCCAGCAGCAGATTCCAGGAGGGGGAGGACGAGCAGTACTTC.